This T cell receptor (beta chain) was identified during a study of graft-versus-host responses after intestinal transplantation. Study overall: Following induction with anti-thymocyte globulin, all recipients were given tacrolimus and steroids for about three years. Whole-study findings and limits: Recipient marrow harbored GvH clones, some of which surfaced first in ileum or blood. HvG clone declines early post-transplant were associated with peak circulating GvH levels. High graft-versus-host to host-versus-graft clonal ratios were seen in allografts of patients with graft-donor T cell macrochimerism.

Assay: immunoSEQ multiplex PCR; the TCRdb copy retains only in-frame clones and omits some. The sample yields approximately 130,000 clones, just over 90% seen once. Regarding this clone: Its antigen is unknown.

The specimen was unstimulated CD4+ T cells sorted from spleen or lymph node cells, collected before intestinal transplant. This TCR was sampled from a human donor who received an intestinal transplant.

The CDR3 DNA is TGTGCCAGCAGCTCCCTTAGCGGGGGTTGGTTAGATACGCAGTATTTT. It is translated as CASSSLSGGWLDTQYF. V gene TRBV7-6 combines with J gene TRBJ2-3; 9 bases fit TRBD2. The CDR3 is 16 amino acids. J gave up 5 bases and V 4 bases, and 10 bases lay outside the gene matches. Germline V gives CDR1 SGHVS, CDR2 FNYEAQ.